This TCR beta chain was captured by sequencing in a study of CD8+ T cells in alopecia areata. Background on the study: Tofacitinib ran for 6 to 18 months before 6 months off drug.

Trimming removed 6 bases at V and 4 bases at J, with 12 bases between. This CDR3 has 13 amino acids. The germline V gene has CDR1 SNHLY and CDR2 FYNNEI. cDNA reverse transcribed from extracted RNA served as the sequencing template. Libraries were prepared by immunoSEQ multiplex PCR; TCRdb keeps only in-frame clonotypes and omits some of them. In the table there are 150,000 to 200,000 clones, less than 65% of which are singletons. Treatment here: oral pan-JAK inhibitor, 5-10 mg twice daily. Collection of lesional scalp punch biopsies and peripheral blood was performed in alopecia areata patients. The sequence derives from a human donor with alopecia areata. The input for sequencing was CD4+ T cells sorted from blood, taken at week 24, from a patient treated with tofacitinib. The J gene is TRBJ1-2, the V gene TRBV2, with a tentative D call TRBD1 (6 bases). As DNA, the CDR3 is TGTGCCAGCAGCTCCGGGACAACCTATGGCTACACCTTC. Its translation: CASSSGTTYGYTF.